The entry below describes one TCR beta chain. The entry originates in a study of blood T cell repertoires in COVID-19. Study context: The United States, Italy and Spain were the sources of the acute and convalescent COVID-19 samples. From T cells, B-cell-depleted T cells, or PBMCs came the material, which was cDNA or gDNA.

In the source study's methods: For nucleated cells, counts were estimated from reference gene primer amplification. Sequencing used immunoSEQ multiplex PCR; TCRdb keeps in-frame clones, though not all of them. V, J and clone size reflect that table, while D and trimming were determined from the DNA. The data show about 250,000 clones, with around four fifths seen just once and around 6.4% held by the top ten. Germline-derived CDR1 and CDR2 are SGHRS and YFSETQ. Unmatched junction bases numbered 4, after V lost 0 bases and J lost 2 bases. This CDR3 has 15 residues. The J gene is TRBJ2-5, the V gene TRBV5-1, with 7 bases aligning to TRBD1. Sequencing was done on a sample of peripheral blood. This TCR was recovered from a woman between 55 and 75 years old with active or convalescent COVID-19. The CDR3 DNA sequence: TGCGCCAGCAGCTTGGGAGGGGGCCTACAAGAGACCCAGTACTTC. It translates to CASSLGGGLQETQYF.